This T cell receptor (beta chain) was observed in a study of patients and donors after allogeneic stem cell transplantation. The CDR3 consists of 19 residues. The germline V gene has CDR1 MGHRA and CDR2 YSYEKL. The V and J ends lost 3 bases and 4 bases, in that order; junction bases with no gene match: 15. TCRdb passed the RT-PCR reads through MiXCR, listing each CDR3 protein once. The sample carries fewer than 500,000 distinct CDR3 sequences, 15% to 20% recorded once. Sequenced sample: blood, either unsorted or a sorted T cell fraction (not recorded which). This rearrangement joins TRBV4-1 to TRBJ2-6, with 7 bases identical to TRBD1. The sequence was obtained from a human donor who was either an allogeneic HSCT recipient or a stem cell or donor lymphocyte infusion donor (not recorded which). It is not recorded whose cells these are; they may come from a transplant donor. The CDR3 DNA follows: TGCGCCAGCAGCCAGCCCTCCGGCAGGGGGTCAGTCGGGGCCAACGTCCTGACTTTC. Its translation is CASSQPSGRGSVGANVLTF.